Listed here are 17 T cell receptor beta chains from one sample, sequenced in a study of blood T cells in healthy people across ages. The authors ran a second PCR of roughly 6 to 12 cycles using a sample-barcoded 5' primer and a J-beta primer mix. TCRdb fed the 5' RACE reads into MiXCR, producing one record per CDR3 protein. The sample contains fewer than 750,000 distinct CDR3 sequences, around half of which appear only once. Sample: blood. Receptors originate from a man at least 80 years old in good health.

The sample holds a few counts of this clonotype. The chain couples TRBV5-1 to TRBJ2-1, with 8 bases lining up with TRBD2. CDR1 is SGHRS, CDR2 YFSETQ, per germline. The CDR3 is 17 residues long. J was trimmed by 0 bases and V by 0 bases; bases with no gene match: 5. The CDR3 DNA reads TGCGCCAGCAGCTTGGAGAGCAGCGGGAGCTCCTACAATGAGCAGTTCTTC. This translates into CASSLESSGSSYNEQFF.

This clonotype was picked up a small number of times. This chain links TRBV14 with TRBJ2-5, with TRBD2 matching over 11 bases. V dropped 1 base and J dropped 11; count of bases not matched to a gene: 12. This CDR3 is built from 16 residues. CDR1 and CDR2 from the germline V gene are SGHDN and FVKESK. The CDR3 DNA sequence: TGTGCCAGCAGCCAAGGAAACCTACTAGCGGGAGTGGAGCAGTACTTC. Its translation: CASSQGNLLAGVEQYF.

The rearrangement uses TRBV6-1 and TRBJ2-1; 7 bases are a match to TRBD2. The germline gives CDR1 MNHNS, CDR2 SASEGT. CDR3 size: 17 residues. J lost 8 bases, V lost 1 base, and 14 bases had no gene match. The CDR3 here is CASSEVFGKRDIDEQFF. The DNA for the CDR3 is TGTGCCAGCAGTGAAGTCTTCGGAAAGCGGGATATCGATGAGCAGTTCTTC.

This clonotype was picked up one time. This chain connects TRBV27 to TRBJ2-1, with D perhaps TRBD1 (7 bases). CDR1 MNHEY and CDR2 SMNVEV come from the germline V gene (reference sequence). This CDR3 is built from 18 residues. V was shortened by 3 bases and J by 14 bases, with 32 bases between the two germline ends. CDR3 sequence (DNA): TGTGCCAGCAGTTTTCGTACAGGAGGGACAGCGTTTCAAGAGACCAAGTTCTTC. This encodes CASSFRTGGTAFQETKFF.

This chain connects TRBV12-5 to TRBJ2-7; TRBD1 aligns across 9 bases. Germline V gene data show CDR1 as LGHNT and CDR2 as FRNRAP. This CDR3 has 17 residues. V lost 1 base and J lost 0; bases outside the gene matches: 7. CDR3 region: CASGLAPGQGFSYEQYF. The CDR3 DNA follows: TGTGCTAGTGGTTTGGCCCCGGGACAGGGCTTCTCCTACGAGCAGTACTTC.

V is TRBV10-2 and J is TRBJ2-7, with 7 bases identical to TRBD2. CDR3 size: 14 residues. Germline V gene sequence: CDR1 WSHSY, CDR2 SAAADI. The V and J ends lost 2 bases and 2 bases, in that order; junction bases with no gene match: 3. In nucleotides, the CDR3 is TGCGCCAGCAGTGAGGGCGGGAGAGCCTACGAGCAGTACTTC. Protein: CASSEGGRAYEQYF.

The chain combines TRBV6-2 or TRBV6-3 with TRBJ2-1; 7 bases are a match to TRBD1. Per germline, CDR1 MNHEY and CDR2 SVGEGT. The CDR3 spans 12 residues. V lost 8 bases and J lost 7; bases outside the gene matches: 5. CDR3 amino acids: CASEDRVNEQFF. CDR3 nucleotides: TGTGCCAGCGAAGACAGGGTGAATGAGCAGTTCTTC.

The chain links TRBV11-1 to TRBJ1-1; TRBD1 might be the D (5 bases). Per germline, CDR1 SGHAT and CDR2 FQDESV (reference sequence). V dropped 6 bases and J dropped 1 base, with 18 bases sitting between them. The CDR3 has 16 amino acids. CDR3 protein: CASRSPYRTTNTEAFF. Written as DNA, the CDR3 is TGTGCCAGCAGATCCCCCTACCGGACAACGAACACTGAAGCTTTCTTT.

The rearrangement joins TRBV9 to TRBJ2-1; 10 bases are a match to TRBD2. The length of the CDR3 is 14 residues. From germline, CDR1 is SGDLS and CDR2 YYNGEE. The junction had 1 base not matched to a gene; V was cut back by 0 bases and J by 7 bases. CDR3 region: CASSVVGLANEQFF. The CDR3 DNA reads as TGTGCCAGCAGCGTAGTGGGACTAGCGAATGAGCAGTTCTTC.

This clonotype has just a few counts. The chain links TRBV13 to TRBJ2-5, with TRBD1 matching over 11 bases. This CDR3 comprises 15 residues. In germline, CDR1 is PRHDT, CDR2 FYEKMQ (reference sequence). After removal of 8 bases from V and 3 bases from J, the junction contained 8 bases not matched to a gene. The CDR3 here is CASQFRDRGKETQYF. In DNA form, the CDR3 reads TGTGCCAGCCAGTTCCGGGACAGGGGGAAAGAGACCCAGTACTTC. The full variable domain, rest sourced from reference TRBV13 and TRBJ2-5, is AAGVIQSPRHLIKEKRETATLKCYPIPRHDTVYWYQQGPGQDPQFLISFYEKMQSDKGSIPDRFSAQQFSDYHSELNMSSLELGDSALYFCASQFRDRGKETQYFGPGTRLLVL.

This clonotype has just one count. This chain joins TRBV7-9 and TRBJ2-1; no definite D call. The CDR3 length is 15 residues. Germline V gives CDR1 SEHNR, CDR2 FQNEAQ (reference sequence). V was trimmed by 5 bases and J by 0 bases, leaving 11 bases between them. Here the CDR3 reads CASSNVQSSYNEQFF. The CDR3 DNA is TGTGCCAGCAGCAACGTGCAGAGCTCCTACAATGAGCAGTTCTTC.

This clonotype was seen a handful of times. One base away lies a much larger clone, so this may be a sequencing read error. The chain recombines TRBV6-1 with TRBJ1-1; the match to TRBD1 covers 10 bases. The V gene end was trimmed by 6 bases and the J gene end by 0 bases; junction bases not matched to a gene: 13. From germline, CDR1 is MNHNS and CDR2 SASEGT. This CDR3 has 18 residues. This CDR3 is CASSRPGTGARMNTEAFF. CDR3 sequence (DNA): TGTGCCAGCAGCCGTCCCGGGACAGGGGCCAGGATGAACACTGAAGCTTTCTTT.

The chain links TRBV7-9 to TRBJ2-7; D ambiguous. V gave up 0 bases and J gave up 5 bases, with 17 bases separating them. This CDR3 is built from 16 residues. The germline V gene encodes CDR1 SEHNR and CDR2 FQNEAQ (reference sequence). CDR3 region: CASSLAVPTWSHEQYF. As DNA, the CDR3 is TGTGCCAGCAGCTTAGCTGTTCCGACGTGGTCACACGAGCAGTACTTC.

This clonotype was seen only once. This rearrangement joins TRBV4-2 to TRBJ2-2, with 8 positions matching TRBD1. The CDR3 is 15 residues long. J lost 1 base, V lost 3 bases, and 1 base had no gene match. CDR1 is LGHNA, CDR2 YNFKEQ, per germline. The CDR3 here is CASSQGQENTGELFF. CDR3 in DNA: TGTGCCAGCAGCCAGGGACAGGAGAACACCGGGGAGCTGTTTTTT.

The rearrangement links TRBV7-6 to TRBJ2-1; weak D call: TRBD2 (6 bases). The CDR3 spans 18 residues. V lost 2 bases and J 0 bases, leaving 17 bases between the germline ends. CDR1 and CDR2 from the germline V gene are SGHVS and FNYEAQ. Here the CDR3 reads CASSLNRFRGSSYNEQFF. CDR3 in DNA: TGTGCCAGCAGCTTAAATCGCTTCCGGGGGAGCTCCTACAATGAGCAGTTCTTC.

The CDR3 DNA follows: TGTGCCAGCAGCCCGGTTAGCGACCAAGAGACCCAGTACTTC. This gives the protein CASSPVSDQETQYF. The rearrangement uses TRBV6-6 and TRBJ2-5; tentative D call: TRBD2 (5 bases). Trimming took off 6 bases at V and 0 bases at J, with 11 bases between the two ends. This CDR3 spans 14 amino acids. The V gene's germline CDR1 is MNHNY and CDR2 SVGAGI (reference sequence).

The CDR3 coding sequence is TGTGCCAGCAGCGTCCCCGGACAGGGAATCACAGATACGCAGTATTTT. Protein sequence: CASSVPGQGITDTQYF. The chain combines TRBV9 with TRBJ2-3; 8 bases are shared with TRBD1. CDR3 length: 16 amino acids. V gave up 2 bases and J gave up 2 bases; unmatched junction bases: 7. Per the germline V gene, CDR1 is SGDLS and CDR2 is YYNGEE.